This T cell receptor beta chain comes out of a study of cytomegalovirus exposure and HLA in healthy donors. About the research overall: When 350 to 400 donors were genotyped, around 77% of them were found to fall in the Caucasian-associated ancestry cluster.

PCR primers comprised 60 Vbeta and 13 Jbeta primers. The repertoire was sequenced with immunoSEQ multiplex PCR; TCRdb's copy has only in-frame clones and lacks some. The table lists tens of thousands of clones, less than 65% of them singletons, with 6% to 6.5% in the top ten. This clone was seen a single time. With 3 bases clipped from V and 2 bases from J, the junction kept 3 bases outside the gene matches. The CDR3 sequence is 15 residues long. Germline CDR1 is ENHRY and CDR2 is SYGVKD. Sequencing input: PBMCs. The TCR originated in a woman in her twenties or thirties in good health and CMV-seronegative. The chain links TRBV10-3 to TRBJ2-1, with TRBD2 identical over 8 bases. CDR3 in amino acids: CAISESGGAYNEQFF. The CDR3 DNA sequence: TGTGCCATCAGTGAATCCGGGGGGGCCTACAATGAGCAGTTCTTC.